The present TCR gamma chain was sequenced within a study of Vδ1+ human thymocytes. Study-wide results and limits: Thymic TRG and TRD repertoires appeared highly polyclonal. TRG sequences recurred across donors, whereas TRD sequences stayed essentially private. Unlike peripheral blood Vdelta1+ controls, thymic delta-chain sequences included around 21% Vdelta2 and few Vdelta3.

Extracted RNA was reverse transcribed into cDNA. Pooled V-gene forward primers with one constant-region reverse primer generated the CDR3 amplicons by multiplex PCR. TCRdb reanalysed the multiplex PCR reads with CATT. Altogether about 23,000 gamma-chain clones are present, 12% to 15% being singletons, with the ten largest covering under 2%. Trimming removed 2 bases from V and 11 bases from J; junction bases left unmatched: 12. Germline-derived CDR1 and CDR2 are EGSNGY and YDSYNSKV. This CDR3 is 13 amino acids long. This clone was detected only once. Its matching antigen is unknown. Thymocytes were sorted as CD3+ TCRVdelta1+ TCRVdelta2- after alphabeta T cell depletion. Between about 97% and 99.6% of sorted thymocytes were Vdelta1+.

This sequence originates from a child under two years old who had congenital heart surgery. The specimen sequenced was Vdelta1+ gamma-delta thymocytes from the thymus. Subset indicated: FACS-sorted CD3+ TCRalphabeta- TCRVdelta1+ TCRVdelta2- thymocytes. The V and J genes are TRGV2 and TRGJ1 or TRGJ2. The CDR3, as DNA: TGTGCCACCTGGGACGCCCTGGGGTTGGAGAAACTCTTT. Protein product: CATWDALGLEKLF.